This TCR beta chain was found in a study of regulatory T cells in long-lasting Graves disease. Study-wide points: It was in persistent disease that TRBV28, TRBJ1-2 and TRBJ2-5 were favored.

As for this clonotype: What it binds is unknown.

CDR3-region Arm-PCR and iRepertoire HTBI primers produced the TCR beta libraries. TCRdb independently ran MiXCR on the multiplex PCR reads; one entry per CDR3 protein. The sample consists of 350,000 to 400,000 distinct CDR3 sequences, around a sixth of them appearing once. Time point denoted: newly diagnosed GD, antithyroid drugs for less than 3 months. After RNA was extracted from PBMCs, the TCR library was made from it. Graves' disease diagnoses followed American Thyroid Association guidelines. Tubes containing EDTA received nine milliliters of drawn peripheral blood. The CDR3 is 14 amino acids. J lost 7 bases, V lost 6 bases, and 9 bases had no gene match. The germline V gene has CDR1 SGHAT and CDR2 FQNNGV.

The sample consisted of peripheral blood mononuclear cells (PBMCs), taken at new diagnosis, from a patient treated with antithyroid drugs. The V gene is TRBV11-2, the J gene TRBJ1-2; the match to TRBD1 covers 9 bases. The TCR originated in a female donor with Graves disease. CDR3 residues: CASRSLQGAFGYTF. Written as DNA, the CDR3 is TGTGCCAGCAGGTCCTTACAGGGGGCTTTTGGCTACACCTTC.